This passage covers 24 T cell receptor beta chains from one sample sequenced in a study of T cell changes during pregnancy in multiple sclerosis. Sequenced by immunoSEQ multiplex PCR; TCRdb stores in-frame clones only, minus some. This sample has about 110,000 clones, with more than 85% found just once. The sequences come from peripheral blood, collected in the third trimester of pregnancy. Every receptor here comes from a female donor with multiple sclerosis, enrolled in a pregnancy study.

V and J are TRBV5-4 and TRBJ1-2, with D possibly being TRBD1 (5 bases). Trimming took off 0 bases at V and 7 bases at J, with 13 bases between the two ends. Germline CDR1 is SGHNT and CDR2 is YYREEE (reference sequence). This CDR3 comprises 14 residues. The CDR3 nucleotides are TGTGCCAGCAGCTTGGGGGGCGCGGGGAGTGGCTACACCTTC. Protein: CASSLGGAGSGYTF.

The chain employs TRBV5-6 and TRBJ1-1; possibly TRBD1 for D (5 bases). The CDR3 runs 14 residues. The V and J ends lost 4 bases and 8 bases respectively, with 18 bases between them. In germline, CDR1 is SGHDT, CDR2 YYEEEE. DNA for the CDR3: TGTGCCAGCAGCCTACGACAGCCCCGGTCCGAAGCTTTCTTT. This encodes CASSLRQPRSEAFF.

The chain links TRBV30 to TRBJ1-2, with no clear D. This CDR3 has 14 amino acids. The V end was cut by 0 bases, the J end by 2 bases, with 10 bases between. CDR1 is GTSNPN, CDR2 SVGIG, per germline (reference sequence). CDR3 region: CAWSVVHWNYGYTF. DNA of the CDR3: TGTGCCTGGAGTGTTGTTCACTGGAACTATGGCTACACCTTC.

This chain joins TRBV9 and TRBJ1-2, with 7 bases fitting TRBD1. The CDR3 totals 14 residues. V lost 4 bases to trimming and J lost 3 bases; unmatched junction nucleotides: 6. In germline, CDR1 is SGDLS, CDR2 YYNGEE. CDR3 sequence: CASSPQGVDYGYTF. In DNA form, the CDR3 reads TGTGCCAGCAGCCCCCAGGGGGTGGACTATGGCTACACCTTC.

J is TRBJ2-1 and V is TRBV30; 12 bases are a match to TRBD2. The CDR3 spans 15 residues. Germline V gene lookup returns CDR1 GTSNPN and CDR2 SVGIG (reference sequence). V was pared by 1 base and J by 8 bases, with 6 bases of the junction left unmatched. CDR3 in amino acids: CAWSALAGGVYEQFF. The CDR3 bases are TGTGCCTGGAGTGCTCTAGCGGGGGGGGTCTATGAGCAGTTCTTC.

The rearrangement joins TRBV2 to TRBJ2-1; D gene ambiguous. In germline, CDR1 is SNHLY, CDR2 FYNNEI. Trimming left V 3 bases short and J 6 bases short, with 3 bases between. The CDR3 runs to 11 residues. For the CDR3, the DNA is TGTGCCAGCAGTGACCTCAATGAGCAGTTCTTC. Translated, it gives CASSDLNEQFF.

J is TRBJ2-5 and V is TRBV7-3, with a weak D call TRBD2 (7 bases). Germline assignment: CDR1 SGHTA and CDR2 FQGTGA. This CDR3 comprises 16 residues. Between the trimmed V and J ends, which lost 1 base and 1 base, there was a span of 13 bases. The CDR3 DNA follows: TGTGCCAGCAGCTTAAGGGGGGCGGGAGCCCAAGAGACCCAGTACTTC. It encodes CASSLRGAGAQETQYF.

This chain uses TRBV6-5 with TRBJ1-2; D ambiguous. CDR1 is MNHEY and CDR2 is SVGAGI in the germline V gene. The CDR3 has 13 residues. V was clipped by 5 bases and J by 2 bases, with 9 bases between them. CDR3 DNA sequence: TGTGCCAGCAGTCCCCGGGGAAACTATGGCTACACCTTC. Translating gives CASSPRGNYGYTF.

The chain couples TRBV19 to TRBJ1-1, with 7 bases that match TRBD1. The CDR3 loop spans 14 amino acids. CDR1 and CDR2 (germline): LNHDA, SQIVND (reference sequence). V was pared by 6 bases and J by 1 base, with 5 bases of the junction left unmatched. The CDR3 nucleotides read TGTGCCAGTAGGCAACAGGGGCCGAACACTGAAGCTTTCTTT. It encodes CASRQQGPNTEAFF.

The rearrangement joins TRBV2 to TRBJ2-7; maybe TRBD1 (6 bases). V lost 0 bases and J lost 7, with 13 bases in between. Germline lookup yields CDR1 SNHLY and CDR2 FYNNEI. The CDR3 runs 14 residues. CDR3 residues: CASSEAYGQREQYF. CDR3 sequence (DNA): TGTGCCAGCAGTGAAGCATACGGACAGAGGGAGCAGTACTTC.

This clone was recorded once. DNA of the CDR3: TGTGCCAGCAGTTTAAGTTCAGGGTGGGGACTGTTTTTT. Its translation: CASSLSSGWGLFF. The chain couples TRBV28 to TRBJ1-4, with D perhaps matching TRBD1 (5 bases). Between the trimmed V and J ends, which lost 2 bases and 13 bases, there was a span of 14 bases. Per the germline V gene, CDR1 is MDHEN and CDR2 is SYDVKM. CDR3 size: 13 residues.

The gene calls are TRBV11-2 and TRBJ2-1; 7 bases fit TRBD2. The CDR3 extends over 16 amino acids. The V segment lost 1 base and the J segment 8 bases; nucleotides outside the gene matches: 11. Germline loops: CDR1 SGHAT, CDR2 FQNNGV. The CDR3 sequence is CASSLVTAGLGHEQFF. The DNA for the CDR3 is TGTGCCAGCAGCTTAGTAACAGCGGGACTCGGGCATGAGCAGTTCTTC.

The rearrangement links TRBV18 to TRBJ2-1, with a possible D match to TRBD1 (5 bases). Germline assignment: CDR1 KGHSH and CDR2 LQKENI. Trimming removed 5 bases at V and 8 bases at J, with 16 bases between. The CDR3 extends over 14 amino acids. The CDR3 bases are TGTGCCAGCTCATCGTCCTACAGGATCTATGAGCAGTTCTTC. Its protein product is CASSSSYRIYEQFF.

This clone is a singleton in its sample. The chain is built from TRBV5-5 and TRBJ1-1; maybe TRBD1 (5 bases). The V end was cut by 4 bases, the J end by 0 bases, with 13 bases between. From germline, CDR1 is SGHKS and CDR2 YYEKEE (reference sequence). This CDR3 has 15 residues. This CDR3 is CASSPRQGVNTEAFF. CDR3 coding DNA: TGTGCCAGCAGCCCCCGGCAGGGCGTGAACACTGAAGCTTTCTTT.

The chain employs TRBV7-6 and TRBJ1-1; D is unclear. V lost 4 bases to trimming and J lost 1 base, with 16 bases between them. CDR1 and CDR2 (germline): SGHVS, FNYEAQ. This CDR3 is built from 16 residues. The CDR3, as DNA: TGTGCCAGCAGCTACTTAGGAGGCCAGCCGAACACTGAAGCTTTCTTT. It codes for CASSYLGGQPNTEAFF.

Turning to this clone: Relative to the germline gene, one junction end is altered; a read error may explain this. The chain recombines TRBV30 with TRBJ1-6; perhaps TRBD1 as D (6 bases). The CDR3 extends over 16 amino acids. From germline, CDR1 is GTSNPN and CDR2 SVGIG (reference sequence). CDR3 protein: CAWSPRTVSPYSPLHF. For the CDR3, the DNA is TGTGCCTGGAGTCCCAGGACAGTGAGCCCCTATTCTCCCCTCCACTTT.

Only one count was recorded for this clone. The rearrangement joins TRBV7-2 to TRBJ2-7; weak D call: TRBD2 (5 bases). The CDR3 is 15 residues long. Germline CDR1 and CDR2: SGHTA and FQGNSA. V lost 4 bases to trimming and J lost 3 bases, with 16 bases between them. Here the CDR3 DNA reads TGTGCCAGCAGCTCCCGGACTGCAACCATCTACGAGCAGTACTTC. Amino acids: CASSSRTATIYEQYF.

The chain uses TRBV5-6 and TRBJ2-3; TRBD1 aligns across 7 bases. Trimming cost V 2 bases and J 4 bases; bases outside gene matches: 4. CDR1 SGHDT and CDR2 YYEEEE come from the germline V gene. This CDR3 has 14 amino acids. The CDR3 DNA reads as TGTGCCAGCAGCTTCGGACAGGCTCCAGATACGCAGTATTTT. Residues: CASSFGQAPDTQYF.

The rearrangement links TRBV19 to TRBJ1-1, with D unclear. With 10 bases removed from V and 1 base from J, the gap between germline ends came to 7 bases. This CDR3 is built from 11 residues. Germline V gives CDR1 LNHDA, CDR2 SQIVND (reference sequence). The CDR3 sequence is CATRGNTEAFF. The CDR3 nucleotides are TGTGCCACCAGAGGGAACACTGAAGCTTTCTTT.

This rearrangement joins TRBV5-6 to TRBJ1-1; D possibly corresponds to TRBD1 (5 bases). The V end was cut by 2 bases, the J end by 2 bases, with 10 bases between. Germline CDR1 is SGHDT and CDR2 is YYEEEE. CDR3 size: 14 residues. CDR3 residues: CASSFGRANTEAFF. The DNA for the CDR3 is TGTGCCAGCAGCTTCGGCAGGGCAAACACTGAAGCTTTCTTT. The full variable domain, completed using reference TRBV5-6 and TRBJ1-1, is DAGVTQSPTHLIKTRGQQVTLRCSPKSGHDTVSWYQQALGQGPQFIFQYYEEEERQRGNFPDRFSGHQFPNYSSELNVNALLLGDSALYLCASSFGRANTEAFFGQGTRLTVV.

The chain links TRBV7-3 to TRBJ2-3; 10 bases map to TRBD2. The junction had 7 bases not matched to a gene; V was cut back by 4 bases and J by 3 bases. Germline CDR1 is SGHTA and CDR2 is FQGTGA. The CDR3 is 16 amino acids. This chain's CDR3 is CASSSLAGAATDTQYF. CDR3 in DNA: TGTGCCAGCAGCTCTCTAGCGGGAGCCGCGACAGATACGCAGTATTTT.

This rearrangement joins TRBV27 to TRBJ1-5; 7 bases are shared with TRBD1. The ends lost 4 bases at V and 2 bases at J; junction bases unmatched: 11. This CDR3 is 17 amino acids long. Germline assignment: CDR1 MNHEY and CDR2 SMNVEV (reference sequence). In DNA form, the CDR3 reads TGTGCCAGCAGTTCCTCCCTTCGACAGGGAGGCAATCAGCCCCAGCATTTT. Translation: CASSSSLRQGGNQPQHF.

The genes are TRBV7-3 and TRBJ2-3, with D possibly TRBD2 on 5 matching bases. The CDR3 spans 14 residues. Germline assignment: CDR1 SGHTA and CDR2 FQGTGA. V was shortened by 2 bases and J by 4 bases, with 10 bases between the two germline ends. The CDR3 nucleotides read TGTGCCAGCAGCTTATCGGAGGCCGCAGATACGCAGTATTTT. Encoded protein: CASSLSEAADTQYF.

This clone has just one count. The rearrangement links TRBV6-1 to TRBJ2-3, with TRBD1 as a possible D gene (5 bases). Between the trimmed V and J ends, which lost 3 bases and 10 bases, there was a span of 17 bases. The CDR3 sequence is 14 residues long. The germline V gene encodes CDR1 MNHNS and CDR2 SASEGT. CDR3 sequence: CASSEVIGVLPQYF. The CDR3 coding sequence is TGTGCCAGCAGTGAGGTAATAGGGGTGCTCCCGCAGTATTTT.